This TCR beta chain was sequenced during a study of OX40 agonist ivuxolimab in advanced cancers. For the study in its entirety: Ivuxolimab was an agonistic, fully human IgG2 monoclonal antibody directed against OX40 (CD134), a costimulatory receptor. The monotherapy dose-escalation portion (N = 52 patients) of the phase I ivuxolimab trial is reported in the paper. Intravenous ivuxolimab was administered to patients every 2 weeks at six dose levels: 0.01, 0.1, 0.3, 1.5, 3 and 10 mg/kg. Partial responses were achieved by three dose-escalation patients, of whom one had hepatocellular carcinoma and two had cutaneous melanoma. The dose-escalation cohort was 82.7% male with a mean age of approximately 60 years, ranging from about 23 to 85. Of the approximately 50 dose-escalation patients, hepatocellular carcinoma was present in approximately 20, melanoma in around 15, renal cell carcinoma in 9 and head and neck cancer in 9. Peripheral TCRbeta sequencing aimed to test whether ivuxolimab altered TCR sequence diversity and caused clonal T-cell expansion. Patients were allowed to have had prior anti-PD-1, anti-PD-L1 or anti-CTLA-4 therapy, and 40% to 45% of the dose-escalation patients had previously received checkpoint inhibitors.

For sequencing of the TCRbeta CDR3 region, genomic DNA was extracted from the sorted cells. The immunoSEQ Assay was used to sequence the TCRbeta CDR3 regions. TCRdb retrieved this table from immuneACCESS and kept in-frame rearrangements only. Not all clones are present; in checked studies, unresolved V genes account for under half, and no reason is known for the remainder. The sample table contains about 160,000 clones; only one count was recorded for 85% to 95% of them. The top ten hold about 0.31% of the sample. CDR1 and CDR2, per the germline V gene, are KGHSH and LQKENI. V is clipped by 6 bases and J by 4 bases, and the sequence between their germline boundaries is 15 bases long. The CDR3 contains 14 residues, cysteine and phenylalanine counted. Here the CDR3 DNA is all that survives: 42 bases in frame from base 1. This clone occurred a few times. The specificity of this receptor is unknown. No base qualities exist here, and no much larger clone lies one base off it.

The trial excluded patients who had a history of autoimmune disease or who were on systemic immunosuppression. In every dose cohort, peripheral blood was drawn for TCR sequencing at baseline, cycle 4 day 1, and cycle 7 day 1. The samples were taken from a phase I, first-in-human, multicenter, open-label dose-escalation trial of ivuxolimab. Adults with locally advanced or metastatic head and neck squamous cell, hepatocellular, melanoma or renal cell carcinoma were enrolled in the trial. CD4+ and CD8+ T cells were sorted separately from peripheral blood before TCR sequencing. Study-wide conclusions, independent of this receptor: At doses of 0.1 to 3.0 mg/kg, clonal expansion of both CD4+ and CD8+ T cells in blood was seen between baseline and week 6. Low levels of normalized T-cell clonal expansion were also seen in some nonresponding patients. Antigen specificity was not determined for the clonally expanded peripheral T cells. In the 0.1-3.0 mg/kg groups, partial responders were among the patients with the lowest normalized peripheral clonal expansion, particularly in CD8+ T cells. After ivuxolimab, more expanded clones were found on average in CD8+ T cells than in CD4+ T cells.

This receptor was identified in an adult with an advanced solid tumor such as melanoma, head and neck, liver or kidney cancer. In this chain, TRBV18 is recombined with TRBJ1-2; too little of a D gene remains to name it. This sample comprised CD4+ or CD8+ T cells sorted from blood, obtained in a trial of the OX40 agonist ivuxolimab. The nucleotide sequence reads TGTGCCAGCTCCCTTATACGGGAGGTCTATGGCTACACCTTC. This gives the protein CASSLIREVYGYTF.